The clone carrying this T cell receptor (beta chain) has only one observation. This sample is part of a study of T cell responses to AZD1222 COVID-19 vaccine. Only in-frame clones appear in the TCRdb table, and some are missing; sequencing was by immunoSEQ multiplex PCR. Here the sample spans fewer than 70,000 clones, about 80% being singletons. V shed 5 bases and J shed 0 bases, with 4 bases lying between them. In germline, CDR1 is LNHDA, CDR2 SQIVND (reference sequence). This CDR3 is built from 12 residues. The source is an adult who received the AZD1222 COVID-19 vaccine. This rearrangement joins TRBV19 to TRBJ2-5; D is undetermined. Sequences were derived from peripheral blood, sampled 28 days after the second AZD1222 dose. The CDR3, as DNA: TGTGCCAGTAGTCCAAACCAAGAGACCCAGTACTTC. Amino acid sequence: CASSPNQETQYF.